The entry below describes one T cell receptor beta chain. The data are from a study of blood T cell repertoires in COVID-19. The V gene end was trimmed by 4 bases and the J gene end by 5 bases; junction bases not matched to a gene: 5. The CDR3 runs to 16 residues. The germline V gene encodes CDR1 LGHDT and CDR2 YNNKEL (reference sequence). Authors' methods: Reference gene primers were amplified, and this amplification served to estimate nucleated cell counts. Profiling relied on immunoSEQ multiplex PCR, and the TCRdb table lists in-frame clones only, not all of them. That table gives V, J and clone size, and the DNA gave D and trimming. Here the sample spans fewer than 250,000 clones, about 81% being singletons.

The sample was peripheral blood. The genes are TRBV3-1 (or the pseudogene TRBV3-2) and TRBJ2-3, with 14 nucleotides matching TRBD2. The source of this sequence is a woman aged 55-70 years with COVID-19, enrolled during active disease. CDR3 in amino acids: CASSPSGLAGVDTQYF. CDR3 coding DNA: TGTGCCAGCAGCCCGTCGGGACTAGCGGGGGTAGATACGCAGTATTTT.